Listed below are T cell receptor beta chains from one sample, sequenced in a study of T cell changes during pregnancy in multiple sclerosis. The repertoire was sequenced with immunoSEQ multiplex PCR; TCRdb's copy has only in-frame clones and lacks some. This repertoire shows more than 35,000 clones, approximately 90% found once; its top ten account for about 0.5%. Specimen: CD4+ T cells from peripheral blood mononuclear cells, collected in the first trimester of pregnancy. These receptors were taken from a female donor with multiple sclerosis, enrolled in a pregnancy study. Each CDR3 is given with its conserved first and last residue. The order of the fields is D gene, V gene, J gene, clone size, CDR3 protein, CDR3 DNA. A D gene is named only where the DNA matches it firmly. Expanded clones are given a class, and other clones once, few, many or no size at all.

>.|TRBV18|TRBJ2-5|.
CASSPSGEETQYF
TGTGCCAGCTCACCGAGCGGCGAAGAGACCCAGTACTTC
>.|TRBV4-1|TRBJ2-7|few
CASSQDPTGIYEQYF
TGCGCCAGCAGCCAAGATCCCACAGGCATCTACGAGCAGTACTTC
>.|TRBV7-9|TRBJ1-4|.
CASSSTAGHNEKLFF
TGTGCCAGCAGTTCCACGGCGGGCCATAATGAAAAACTGTTTTTT
>.|TRBV7-2|TRBJ2-1|.
CASSSGLRREQFF
TGTGCCAGCAGCTCCGGACTGCGACGGGAGCAGTTCTTC
>TRBD1|TRBV27|TRBJ1-1|few
CASSPRQGGEAFF
TGTGCCAGCAGTCCGCGACAGGGAGGAGAAGCTTTCTTT
>.|TRBV5-5|TRBJ2-7|.
CASRTPGGEQYF
TGTGCCAGCCGGACCCCTGGGGGGGAGCAGTACTTC
>TRBD2|TRBV6-5|TRBJ2-3|.
CASSYGRGDTDTQYF
TGTGCCAGCAGTTACGGGCGGGGGGACACAGATACGCAGTATTTT
>.|TRBV28|TRBJ1-4|.
CASKQGGDEKLFF
TGTGCCAGCAAGCAGGGAGGAGATGAAAAACTGTTTTTT
>TRBD2|TRBV4-2|TRBJ2-1|.
CASSQDVLAGGGNEQFF
TGTGCCAGCAGCCAAGATGTACTAGCGGGGGGCGGGAATGAGCAGTTCTTC
>.|TRBV29-1|TRBJ1-3|.
CSALSGNTIYF
TGCAGCGCCCTTTCTGGAAACACCATATATTTT
>TRBD1|TRBV2|TRBJ1-1|.
CACGMDRASPEAFF
TGTGCCTGTGGTATGGACAGGGCGTCCCCTGAAGCTTTCTTT
>.|TRBV18|TRBJ1-5|.
CASSPRSGDQPQHF
TGTGCCAGCTCACCACGGAGTGGTGATCAGCCCCAGCATTTT
>TRBD2|TRBV7-9|TRBJ2-7|.
CASSSIAGKVGEQYF
TGTGCCAGCAGCTCCATAGCGGGAAAAGTGGGCGAGCAGTACTTC
>TRBD1|TRBV7-2|TRBJ1-6|.
CASSLEGGQGNSPLHF
TGTGCCAGCAGCTTAGAGGGGGGACAGGGGAATTCACCCCTCCACTTT
>.|TRBV19|TRBJ1-2|.
CASSIQVDTYGYTF
TGTGCCAGTAGTATCCAAGTCGACACATATGGCTACACCTTC
>TRBD1|TRBV5-1|TRBJ1-1|.
CASSGQGKDTEAFF
TGCGCCAGCAGTGGACAGGGGAAGGACACTGAAGCTTTCTTT
>TRBD1|TRBV4-2|TRBJ1-2|.
CASSQEVGQDYGYTF
TGTGCCAGCAGCCAAGAAGTAGGACAGGACTATGGCTACACCTTC
>.|TRBV5-4|TRBJ2-1|.
CASSGGLAKEEQFF
TGTGCCAGCAGCGGGGGCTTAGCAAAGGAAGAGCAGTTCTTC
>.|TRBV2|TRBJ1-4|.
CASSSGQPNLNEKLFF
TGTGCCAGCAGCTCGGGACAACCCAACCTGAATGAAAAACTGTTTTTT
>.|TRBV7-3|TRBJ1-1|.
CASSPAGNTEAFF
TGTGCCAGCAGCCCAGCGGGGAACACTGAAGCTTTCTTT
>.|TRBV6-6|TRBJ1-1|.
CASSSGVNTEAFF
TGTGCCAGCAGTTCAGGGGTGAACACTGAAGCTTTCTTT
>.|TRBV5-1|TRBJ1-1|.
CASRWGRGYNTEAFF
TGCGCCAGCCGGTGGGGGAGGGGGTATAACACTGAAGCTTTCTTT
>.|TRBV12-5|TRBJ2-2|.
CASGLGQLPRPGELFF
TGTGCTAGTGGTTTGGGACAGCTTCCCCGTCCCGGGGAGCTGTTTTTT
>.|TRBV27|TRBJ2-7|.
CASSSLLQDEQYF
TGTGCCAGCAGTTCCCTCCTCCAGGACGAGCAGTACTTC
>.|TRBV2|TRBJ2-3|.
CAEPGLSRDTQYF
TGTGCGGAGCCGGGACTCTCTCGGGATACGCAGTATTTT
>TRBD2|TRBV6-4|TRBJ2-1|.
CASSEGGLAGVPSGNEQFF
TGTGCCAGCAGTGAAGGGGGACTAGCGGGAGTGCCTTCAGGCAATGAGCAGTTCTTC
>TRBD2|TRBV7-9|TRBJ2-2|.
CASSLRGGNSGELFF
TGTGCCAGCAGTCTTCGGGGGGGCAATAGCGGGGAGCTGTTTTTT
>.|TRBV6-4|TRBJ2-1|.
CASSSEGVGNEQFF
TGTGCCAGCAGTTCCGAGGGAGTAGGAAATGAGCAGTTCTTC
>TRBD2|TRBV7-2|TRBJ2-7|.
CASSPSGYEQYF
TGTGCCAGCAGCCCTAGCGGCTACGAGCAGTACTTC
>TRBD1|TRBV6-5|TRBJ2-3|.
CASSYTRTDRATQYF
TGTGCCAGCAGTTACACCCGGACAGACAGGGCCACGCAGTATTTT